This TCR beta chain is from a study of control samples from healthy donors and cancer patients. Some clones are missing from TCRdb's copy, which holds only in-frame ones; the method was immunoSEQ multiplex PCR. The repertoire holds 100,000 to 150,000 clones, with around 92% as singletons. This clone was detected only once. The germline V and J ends were trimmed by 8 bases and 4 bases, with 8 bases remaining between them. The CDR3 extends over 12 amino acids. Germline lookup yields CDR1 LGHDT and CDR2 YNNKEL (reference sequence). This sequence was found in a woman aged 45-65 years in good health. The chain carries TRBV3-1 (or the pseudogene TRBV3-2) and TRBJ2-2, with D uncertain. Sequenced sample: blood. CDR3 coding DNA: TGTGCCAGCTCTGGGGTCACCGGGGAGCTGTTTTTT. This codes for CASSGVTGELFF.